Following are 8 T cell receptor beta chains from one sample sequenced in a study of blood T cell repertoires in COVID-19. Method: immunoSEQ multiplex PCR; TCRdb's copy keeps in-frame clones and lacks some. This sample has 350,000 to 400,000 clones; 88% occur once, and the top ten carry about 1.1%. Sequenced input: PBMCs or T cells enriched from blood (not recorded which). The receptors stem from a woman in her late teens or twenties who had recovered from COVID-19.

The chain has TRBV6-4 and TRBJ2-2; 8 nucleotides align to TRBD1. J lost 0 bases, V lost 4 bases, and 1 base had no gene match. Germline lookup yields CDR1 MRHNA and CDR2 SNTAGT. The CDR3 runs 15 residues. The CDR3 loop reads CASSGTGTNTGELFF. For the CDR3, the DNA is TGTGCCAGCAGTGGGACAGGGACGAACACCGGGGAGCTGTTTTTT.

The V gene is TRBV11-2, the J gene TRBJ2-1; 8 bases are shared with TRBD2. Germline V gives CDR1 SGHAT, CDR2 FQNNGV. The V gene end was trimmed by 5 bases and the J gene end by 2 bases; junction bases not matched to a gene: 2. The CDR3 spans 14 residues. As DNA, the CDR3 is TGTGCCAGCAGCACTAGCGGTCCCTACAATGAGCAGTTCTTC. The encoded protein is CASSTSGPYNEQFF.

The V call is TRBV7-2, the J call TRBJ1-5; weak D call: TRBD1 (6 bases). This CDR3 has 14 residues. Trimming removed 0 bases at V and 7 bases at J, with 10 bases between. Germline V gene lookup returns CDR1 SGHTA and CDR2 FQGNSA. Here the CDR3 reads CASSLAGAPQPQHF. In nucleotides, the CDR3 is TGTGCCAGCAGCTTAGCGGGGGCCCCACAGCCCCAGCATTTT.

This clone was recorded a few times. J is TRBJ1-1 and V is TRBV18, with a weak D call TRBD1 (5 bases). The V gene lost 0 bases and the J gene lost 1 base, with 15 bases spanning the gap. The germline V gene encodes CDR1 KGHSH and CDR2 LQKENI. The CDR3 consists of 17 residues. The CDR3 loop reads CASSPPKVRGGNTEAFF. The CDR3 nucleotides are TGTGCCAGCTCACCACCCAAAGTCCGGGGGGGGAACACTGAAGCTTTCTTT. Full variable domain (rest looked up from reference TRBV18 and TRBJ1-1): NAGVMQNPRHLVRRRGQEARLRCSPMKGHSHVYWYRQLPEEGLKFMVYLQKENIIDESGMPKERFSAEFPKEGPSILRIQQVVRGDSAAYFCASSPPKVRGGNTEAFFGQGTRLTVV.

The chain links TRBV19 to TRBJ2-2; D is uncertain. Germline V gene lookup returns CDR1 LNHDA and CDR2 SQIVND (reference sequence). The CDR3 is 14 amino acids. The ends were cut back, 4 bases at V and 2 bases at J, with 8 bases in the middle. The CDR3 loop is CASSNQENTGELFF. CDR3 sequence (DNA): TGTGCCAGTAGTAACCAGGAAAACACCGGGGAGCTGTTTTTT.

This clone has just a few counts. V is TRBV19 and J is TRBJ1-5; D is ambiguous. V lost 4 bases, J lost 3 bases, and 10 bases lay in between. The CDR3 is 14 residues long. From germline, CDR1 is LNHDA and CDR2 SQIVND (reference sequence). Here the CDR3 DNA reads TGTGCCAGTAGTAAGAAAAGCCTCAATCAGCCCCAGCATTTT. Translated: CASSKKSLNQPQHF.

This clone was seen just once. The rearrangement joins TRBV11-2 to TRBJ2-7, with 9 bases that match TRBD1. The V gene's germline CDR1 is SGHAT and CDR2 FQNNGV. V lost 6 bases to trimming and J lost 3 bases; unmatched junction nucleotides: 9. The CDR3 runs to 15 residues. This chain's CDR3 is CASRRPGQGFYEQYF. In DNA form, the CDR3 reads TGTGCCAGCAGGCGTCCGGGACAGGGTTTCTACGAGCAGTACTTC.

The chain carries TRBV7-9 and TRBJ2-5, with a tentative D call TRBD1 (5 bases). The germline CDR1 and CDR2 sequences are SEHNR and FQNEAQ (reference sequence). The V gene lost 9 bases and the J gene lost 3 bases, with 17 bases spanning the gap. The CDR3 sequence is 14 residues long. CDR3 in DNA: TGTGCCAGTGCCCAGGACATCTCAAAAGAGACCCAGTACTTC. Translating it yields CASAQDISKETQYF.